A selection of T cell receptor beta chains follows, all from one sample in a study of cytomegalovirus exposure and HLA in healthy donors. Only in-frame clones appear in the TCRdb table, and some are missing; sequencing was by immunoSEQ multiplex PCR. The repertoire holds more than 110,000 clones, with 70% to 90% as singletons. The source material was PBMCs. These receptors were taken from a man aged 45-65 years in good health and CMV-seronegative. CDR3s leave out the opening cysteine and the closing phenylalanine or tryptophan. The order of the fields is CDR3 protein, CDR3 length, V gene.

CDR3: ATQSRVSRTGELF
length: 13
V: TRBV5-8

CDR3: ASSSQGAHEKLF
length: 12
V: TRBV7-9

CDR3: ASSLGTGGSGNTIY
length: 14
V: TRBV5-1

CDR3: ASSETMRQGRYGYT
length: 14
V: TRBV2

CDR3: ASSVAPSGSGETQY
length: 14
V: TRBV9

CDR3: ASSAGLAGGVDTQY
length: 14
V: TRBV7-9

CDR3: ASSSNRDRKNTEAF
length: 14
V: TRBV5-1

CDR3: ASSLGGGPTEAF
length: 12
V: TRBV7-2

CDR3: ASSSRTGEAYEQY
length: 13
V: TRBV28

CDR3: ASTRGREETQY
length: 11
V: TRBV2

CDR3: ASRPTSGGARELF
length: 13
V: TRBV6-5

CDR3: ASIGGFGGGRNQPQH
length: 15
V: TRBV19

CDR3: ASSAVKQETQY
length: 11
V: TRBV2

CDR3: SVALAGVTDTQY
length: 12
V: TRBV29-1

CDR3: ASRLGGVYEQY
length: 11
V: TRBV6-1

CDR3: ASTLSYEQY
length: 9
V: TRBV6-1

CDR3: ASSLGHTGGGTDTQY
length: 15
V: TRBV5-1

CDR3: ASSEPGEGYNEQF
length: 13
V: TRBV25-1

CDR3: ASRAHLLISSPLH
length: 13
V: TRBV28

CDR3: ASSFQRTGNIQY
length: 12
V: TRBV19

CDR3: SGRQGENTEAF
length: 11
V: TRBV29-1

CDR3: ASSLRTGGHGYGYT
length: 14
V: TRBV7-9

CDR3: ASSVDGQGITGYT
length: 13
V: TRBV9

CDR3: ASSLPGLAGGELF
length: 13
V: TRBV11-3

CDR3: ASPLDRVNEQF
length: 11
V: TRBV28